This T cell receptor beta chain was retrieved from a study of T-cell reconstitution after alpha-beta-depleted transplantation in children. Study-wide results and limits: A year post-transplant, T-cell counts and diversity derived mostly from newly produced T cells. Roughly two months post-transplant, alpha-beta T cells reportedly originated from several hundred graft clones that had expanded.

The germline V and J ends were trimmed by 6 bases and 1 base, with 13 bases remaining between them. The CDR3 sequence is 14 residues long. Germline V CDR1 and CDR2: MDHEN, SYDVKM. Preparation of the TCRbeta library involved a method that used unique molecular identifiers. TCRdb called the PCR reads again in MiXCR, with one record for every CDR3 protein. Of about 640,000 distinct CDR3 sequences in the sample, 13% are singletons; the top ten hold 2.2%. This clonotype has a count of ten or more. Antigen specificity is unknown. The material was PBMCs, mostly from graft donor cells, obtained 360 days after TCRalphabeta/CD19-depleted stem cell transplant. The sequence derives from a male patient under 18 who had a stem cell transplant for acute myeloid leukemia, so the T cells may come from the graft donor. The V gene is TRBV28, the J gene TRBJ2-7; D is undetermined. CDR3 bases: TGTGCCAGCAGCACGACCAGAAAATCCTACGAGCAGTACTTC. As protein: CASSTTRKSYEQYF.